These T cell receptor beta chains were read from a single sample in a study of blood T cell repertoires in COVID-19. Clones were read by immunoSEQ multiplex PCR, and TCRdb kept only the in-frame ones, dropping some. The repertoire holds 85,000 to 100,000 clones, around 75% seen once, with approximately 24% in the top ten. Sequencing used peripheral blood. The origin of the receptors is a human donor in a cohort sampled during active COVID-19. Both conserved end residues are part of each CDR3. The D gene is left open where the match is weak. Size values are once, few and many counts, or a class for expanded clones, and some rows have none.

v_gene	d_gene	abundance	j_gene	CDR3aa	CDR3nt
TRBV19	TRBD2	.	TRBJ2-2	CASISARGLAGGLAGELFF	TGTGCCAGTATAAGCGCTCGGGGACTAGCGGGAGGACTTGCCGGGGAGCTGTTTTTT
TRBV12-5	.	.	TRBJ1-1	CASGLVLDSMNTEAFF	TGTGCTAGTGGTTTGGTATTGGACAGCATGAACACTGAAGCTTTCTTT
TRBV28	.	.	TRBJ1-1	CASSSPGMNTEAFF	TGTGCCAGCAGTTCCCCAGGAATGAACACTGAAGCTTTCTTT
TRBV11-3	TRBD1	.	TRBJ2-2	CASSMRPGGTGGELFF	TGTGCCAGCAGCATGAGACCAGGGGGCACAGGCGGGGAGCTGTTTTTT
TRBV28	.	.	TRBJ2-5	CASSFQGFGETQYF	TGTGCCAGCAGTTTCCAGGGGTTCGGGGAGACCCAGTACTTC
TRBV30	.	once	TRBJ2-7	CAWSGVKTYEQYF	TGTGCCTGGAGCGGTGTCAAAACCTACGAGCAGTACTTC
TRBV27	TRBD1	.	TRBJ1-2	CASRTLAPGQGGEWSYGYTF	TGTGCCAGCAGGACTCTGGCCCCGGGACAGGGAGGGGAATGGAGCTATGGCTACACCTTC
TRBV7-9	TRBD2	.	TRBJ2-3	CASSFGLAVTDTQYF	TGTGCCAGCAGCTTTGGACTAGCGGTCACAGATACGCAGTATTTT
TRBV7-2	.	.	TRBJ2-1	CASSLAAPSYNEQFF	TGTGCCAGCAGCTTAGCCGCGCCGAGTTACAATGAGCAGTTCTTC
TRBV5-1	.	.	TRBJ1-1	CASSLIGGSTEAFF	TGCGCCAGCAGCTTGATAGGGGGTTCGACTGAAGCTTTCTTT